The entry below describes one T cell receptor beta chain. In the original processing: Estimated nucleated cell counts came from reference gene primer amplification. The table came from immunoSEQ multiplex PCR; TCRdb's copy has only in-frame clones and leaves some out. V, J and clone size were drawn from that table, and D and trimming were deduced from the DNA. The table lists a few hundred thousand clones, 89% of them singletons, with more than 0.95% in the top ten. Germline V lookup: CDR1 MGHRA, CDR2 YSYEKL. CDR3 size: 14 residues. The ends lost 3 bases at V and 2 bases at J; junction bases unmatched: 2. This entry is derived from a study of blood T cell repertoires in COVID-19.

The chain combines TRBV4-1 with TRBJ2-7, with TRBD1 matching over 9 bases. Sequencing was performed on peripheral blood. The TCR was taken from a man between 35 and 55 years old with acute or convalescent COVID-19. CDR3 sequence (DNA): TGCGCCAGCAGCCAGGACAGGGGAACCTACGAGCAGTACTTC. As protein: CASSQDRGTYEQYF.